The clone carrying this TCR beta chain has more than one count but fewer than ten. Its antigen is unknown. Germline V gene sequence: CDR1 SGHRS, CDR2 YFSETQ. The CDR3 has 14 amino acids. With V trimmed by 4 bases and J by 2 bases, 4 bases remained unmatched. Notes on the study in general: Greatest tumor Treg TCR overlap was with tumor naive CD4+ cells. The TCR gene usage of tumor memory CD4+ T cells clustered together with blood and lymph node memory CD4+ cells and with lymph node naive CD4+ cells.

TCRdb analysed the 5' RACE reads with MiXCR anew, one entry per CDR3 protein. Seen here are approximately 31,000 distinct CDR3 sequences, roughly 24% observed once, and the top ten hold around 3.9%. The clonotype comes from a female donor with breast cancer. This chain joins TRBV5-1 and TRBJ2-7; 9 nucleotides line up with TRBD1. The material sequenced was naive CD4+ T cells sorted from a lymph node. Subset in this sample: naive CD4+ T cells, CD4+CD45RA+CD25-. CDR3 sequence (DNA): TGCGCCAGCAGCATCCGGGACAGGGCCTACGAGCAGTACTTC. It is translated as CASSIRDRAYEQYF.